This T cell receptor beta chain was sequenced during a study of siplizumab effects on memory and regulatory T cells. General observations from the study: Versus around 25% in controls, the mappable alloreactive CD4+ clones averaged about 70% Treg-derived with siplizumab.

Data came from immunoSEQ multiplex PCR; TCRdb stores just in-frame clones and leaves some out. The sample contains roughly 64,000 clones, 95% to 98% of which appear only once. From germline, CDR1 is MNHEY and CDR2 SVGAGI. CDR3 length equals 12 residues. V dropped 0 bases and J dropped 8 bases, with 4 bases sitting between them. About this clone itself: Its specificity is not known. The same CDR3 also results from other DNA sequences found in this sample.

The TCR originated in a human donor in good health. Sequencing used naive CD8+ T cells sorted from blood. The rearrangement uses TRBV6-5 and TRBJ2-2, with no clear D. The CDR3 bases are TGTGCCAGCAGTTACTCGACGGGGGAGCTGTTTTTT. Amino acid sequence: CASSYSTGELFF.